The rows below give T cell receptor beta chains drawn from one sample of a study of T-cell reconstitution after alpha-beta-depleted transplantation in children. TCRdb used MiXCR to reprocess the PCR reads, holding one entry per CDR3 protein. The sample has more than 200,000 distinct CDR3 sequences; about 26% are singletons. The sample here was PBMCs, taken before TCRalphabeta/CD19-depleted stem cell transplant. The receptors were gathered from a girl aged 2-15 years with Fanconi anemia, due to receive a stem cell transplant. The CDR3 runs from the conserved cysteine through the conserved F or W. D genes are given only for firm matches.

V,D,J,CDR3
TRBV29-1,-,TRBJ2-7,CSVGGSGASYEQYF
TRBV29-1,-,TRBJ1-1,CSVEEIVTGSNTEAFF
TRBV29-1,-,TRBJ2-3,CSVARASQDTQYF
TRBV5-1,TRBD2,TRBJ2-7,CASSSRSGRAYEQYF
TRBV29-1,TRBD2,TRBJ2-7,CSVGALGAGALYEQYF
TRBV29-1,TRBD2,TRBJ2-3,CSALQTSGWADTQYF
TRBV12-3/TRBV12-4,-,TRBJ1-1,CASSRSGTVLVAFF
TRBV25-1,TRBD1,TRBJ1-2,CASSASRQGAGGYTF
TRBV5-8,TRBD1,TRBJ2-5,CASSLGTGGVETQYF
TRBV12-3/TRBV12-4,-,TRBJ1-2,CASSLGRGGGYTF
TRBV6-5,TRBD2,TRBJ2-1,CASSYSIAGGNEQFF
TRBV24-1,-,TRBJ2-7,CATSDSDQGLIYEQYF
TRBV4-1,TRBD1,TRBJ1-1,CASSQDPPDRATEAFF
TRBV7-9,-,TRBJ2-1,CASSPDSVVDEQFF
TRBV25-1,-,TRBJ2-5,CASSELETQYF
TRBV29-1,-,TRBJ2-1,CSVVAGVSSGLNEQFF
TRBV21-1,-,TRBJ2-3,CASSPMDSTDTQYF
TRBV9,TRBD1,TRBJ2-1,CASSSEQGSSYNEQFF
TRBV7-2,-,TRBJ1-3,CASSPPTGFGSNTIYF
TRBV29-1,-,TRBJ1-1,CSVESGMNTEAFF
TRBV12-3/TRBV12-4,TRBD1,TRBJ2-5,CASSSGQYQETQYF
TRBV12-3/TRBV12-4,-,TRBJ2-7,CASSGQGGDEQYF
TRBV20-1,TRBD2,TRBJ2-3,CSATGSSGSWDTQYF
TRBV5-1,-,TRBJ2-5,CASSPHNGQETQYF
TRBV12-3/TRBV12-4,-,TRBJ1-1,CASSFGVEGMNTEAFF
TRBV12-3/TRBV12-4,TRBD1,TRBJ1-2,CASSPMGTGEGYTF
TRBV28,TRBD1,TRBJ1-5,CASSWASGGNQPQHF
TRBV7-6,TRBD1,TRBJ2-1,CASSSRDRANEQFF